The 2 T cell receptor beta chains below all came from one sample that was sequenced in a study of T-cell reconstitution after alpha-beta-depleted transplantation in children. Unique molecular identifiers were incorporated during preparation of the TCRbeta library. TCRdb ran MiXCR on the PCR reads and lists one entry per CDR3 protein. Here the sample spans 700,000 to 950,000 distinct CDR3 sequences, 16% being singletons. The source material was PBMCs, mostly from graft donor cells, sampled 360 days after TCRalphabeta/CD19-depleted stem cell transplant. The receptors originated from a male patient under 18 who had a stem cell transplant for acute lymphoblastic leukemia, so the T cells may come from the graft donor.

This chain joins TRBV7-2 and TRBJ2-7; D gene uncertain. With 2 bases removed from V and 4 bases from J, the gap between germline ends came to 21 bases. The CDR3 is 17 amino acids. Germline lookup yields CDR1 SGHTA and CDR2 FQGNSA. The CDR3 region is CASSLIPGRSAGYEQYF. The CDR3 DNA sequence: TGTGCCAGCAGCTTAATTCCAGGACGCTCCGCCGGGTACGAGCAGTACTTC.

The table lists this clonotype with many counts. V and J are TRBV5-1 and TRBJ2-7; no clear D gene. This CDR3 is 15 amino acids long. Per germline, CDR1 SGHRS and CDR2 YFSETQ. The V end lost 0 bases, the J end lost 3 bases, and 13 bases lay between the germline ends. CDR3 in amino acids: CASSLGHATIYEQYF. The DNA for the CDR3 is TGCGCCAGCAGCTTGGGACACGCAACCATCTACGAGCAGTACTTC.